The 16 T cell receptor beta chains listed next were all sequenced from one sample in a study of OX40 agonist ivuxolimab in advanced cancers. This table comes from immunoSEQ multiplex PCR, and its TCRdb copy is limited to in-frame clones, with some not included. The sample has about 68,000 clones, approximately 86% seen once; the top ten hold 2% to 2.5%. Sequences were derived from CD4+ or CD8+ T cells sorted from blood, sampled in a trial of the OX40 agonist ivuxolimab. These receptors were collected from an adult with an advanced solid tumor such as melanoma, head and neck, liver or kidney cancer.

The chain joins TRBV2 to TRBJ1-2; D remains ambiguous. The ends were cut back, 3 bases at V and 2 bases at J, with 13 bases in the middle. CDR3 length: 15 amino acids. The germline V gene has CDR1 SNHLY and CDR2 FYNNEI. CDR3 in DNA: TGTGCCAGCAGTGAGGCCGCCACATTCAACTATGGCTACACCTTC. Its protein is CASSEAATFNYGYTF.

This chain joins TRBV4-1 and TRBJ2-5; possibly TRBD1 or TRBD2 for D (5 bases each). The CDR3 runs 14 residues. Germline V lookup: CDR1 MGHRA, CDR2 YSYEKL. The germline V and J ends were trimmed by 4 bases and 5 bases, with 14 bases remaining between them. The chain's CDR3 is CASSPGPREETQYF. The CDR3 nucleotides are TGCGCCAGCAGCCCCGGCCCCAGGGAGGAGACCCAGTACTTC.

The V and J genes are TRBV7-9 and TRBJ1-3; D is possibly TRBD1 (6 bases). Germline V gene lookup returns CDR1 SEHNR and CDR2 FQNEAQ (reference sequence). CDR3 length equals 15 residues. Trimming stripped 5 bases from V and 8 bases from J, with 19 bases between. CDR3 loop: CASSARGQSWDTIYF. In DNA, the CDR3 is TGTGCCAGCAGCGCACGAGGACAGTCTTGGGACACCATATATTTT.

The chain is built from TRBV28 and TRBJ1-2; tentatively, D is TRBD1 (5 bases). The CDR3 consists of 15 residues. Trimming removed 3 bases at V and 7 bases at J, with 18 bases between. Germline V lookup: CDR1 MDHEN, CDR2 SYDVKM. CDR3 protein: CASSFNGKRGAGYTF. In DNA, the CDR3 is TGTGCCAGCAGTTTCAACGGGAAAAGGGGCGCTGGCTACACCTTC.

The rearrangement links TRBV5-1 to TRBJ2-7; no clear D gene. Germline loops: CDR1 SGHRS, CDR2 YFSETQ. This CDR3 spans 13 amino acids. V was pared by 3 bases and J by 6 bases, with 13 bases between. The CDR3 reads CASSSFPGTEQYF. The CDR3 DNA sequence: TGCGCCAGCAGCTCTTTCCCGGGCACCGAGCAGTACTTC.

The count of this clone is one. The gene calls are TRBV29-1 and TRBJ2-3; possibly TRBD2 for D (5 bases). This CDR3 spans 15 amino acids. The ends were cut back, 1 base at V and 1 base at J, with 12 bases in the middle. Germline CDR1 and CDR2: SQVTM and ANQGSEA. The CDR3 region is CSVEGRGGGTDTQYF. For the CDR3, the DNA is TGCAGCGTTGAAGGCCGGGGTGGAGGCACAGATACGCAGTATTTT.

The chain recombines TRBV19 with TRBJ1-2; D perhaps matches TRBD1 (6 bases). The CDR3 sequence is 15 residues long. The V end lost 4 bases, the J end lost 1 base, and 13 bases lay between the germline ends. Germline V CDR1 and CDR2: LNHDA, SQIVND (reference sequence). Written as DNA, the CDR3 is TGTGCCAGTAGTAACCCCGGGACATTTAACTATGGCTACACCTTC. Its protein product is CASSNPGTFNYGYTF.

CDR3 nucleotide sequence: TGTGCCAGTACTCGAGGGAGGCTAGGAGGCTACACCTTC. Protein: CASTRGRLGGYTF. This chain links TRBV19 with TRBJ1-2; no clear D gene. V was shortened by 7 bases and J by 8 bases, with 17 bases between the two germline ends. The germline V gene has CDR1 LNHDA and CDR2 SQIVND (reference sequence). CDR3 length: 13 amino acids.

This CDR3 is CASSIGAGLGYTF. The CDR3 DNA sequence: TGTGCCAGTAGTATTGGGGCAGGGCTTGGCTACACCTTC. The rearrangement joins TRBV19 to TRBJ1-2, with D possibly being TRBD1 (5 bases). The CDR3 sequence is 13 residues long. V dropped 3 bases and J dropped 7 bases, with 12 bases sitting between them. CDR1 and CDR2 (germline): LNHDA, SQIVND (reference sequence).

The sample holds a few counts of this clone. This chain uses TRBV6-6 with TRBJ1-5; D gene uncertain. The CDR3 consists of 15 residues. Trimming left V 7 bases short and J 4 bases short, with 17 bases between. CDR1 and CDR2 from the germline V gene are MNHNY and SVGAGI (reference sequence). CDR3 coding DNA: TGTGCCAGCACCTTACCCGATGATGGGAATCAGCCCCAGCATTTT. It encodes CASTLPDDGNQPQHF.

Only a few counts were recorded for this clone. The genes are TRBV29-1 and TRBJ2-2, with D possibly being TRBD1 or TRBD2 (5 bases each). This CDR3 is 13 amino acids long. Germline V lookup: CDR1 SQVTM, CDR2 ANQGSEA. V was shortened by 5 bases and J by 4 bases, with 11 bases between the two germline ends. CDR3 in DNA: TGCAGCGTTCACCGGGACCCCACCGGGGAGCTGTTTTTT. Translated, it gives CSVHRDPTGELFF.

As DNA, the CDR3 is TGTGCCAGTAGCTCTACAGGGGCTGTCGGCTACACCTTC. Protein: CASSSTGAVGYTF. This chain joins TRBV19 and TRBJ1-2, with 7 bases identical to TRBD1. The CDR3 covers 13 residues. CDR1 LNHDA and CDR2 SQIVND come from the germline V gene (reference sequence). The V gene end was trimmed by 6 bases and the J gene end by 8 bases; junction bases not matched to a gene: 9.

This chain connects TRBV6-5 to TRBJ2-5; 7 nucleotides line up with TRBD1. Germline-derived CDR1 and CDR2 are MNHEY and SVGAGI. V shed 2 bases, J shed 11 bases, and the junction held 5 bases outside the gene matches. The CDR3 has 12 amino acids. The CDR3 protein is CASSYQTGQQYF. The CDR3 nucleotides read TGTGCCAGCAGTTACCAGACGGGACAGCAGTACTTC.

This clone came up a few times. The chain links TRBV14 to TRBJ2-7; D is ambiguous. V shed 1 base and J shed 2 bases, with 3 bases lying between them. The CDR3 runs to 12 residues. Germline V gives CDR1 SGHDN, CDR2 FVKESK. The DNA for the CDR3 is TGTGCCAGCAGCCAAGGACCCTACGAGCAGTACTTC. Translation: CASSQGPYEQYF.

The chain employs TRBV5-4 and TRBJ2-7; 7 bases fit TRBD1. CDR1 is SGHNT and CDR2 is YYREEE in the germline V gene (reference sequence). The V and J ends lost 3 bases and 3 bases, in that order; junction bases with no gene match: 6. The CDR3 length is 14 residues. The CDR3: CASSSGQALYEQYF. For the CDR3, the DNA is TGTGCCAGCAGCTCCGGACAGGCCCTCTACGAGCAGTACTTC.

The rearrangement links TRBV5-5 to TRBJ2-3; no clear D gene. CDR3 length equals 14 residues. Trimming pared 4 bases from V and 4 bases from J, leaving 13 bases between. The V gene's germline CDR1 is SGHKS and CDR2 YYEKEE (reference sequence). The CDR3 spells CASSRPLESDTQYF. For the CDR3, the DNA is TGTGCCAGCAGCCGACCTCTAGAATCAGATACGCAGTATTTT.